This TCR beta chain was found in a study of cytomegalovirus exposure and HLA in healthy donors. The overall study: Among the 300 to 500 genotyped donors, 81% were placed in the Caucasian-associated ancestry cluster.

Primers: 60 Vbeta forward and 13 Jbeta reverse. Measured with immunoSEQ multiplex PCR; TCRdb has only the in-frame clones, and not every one. The table lists 150,000 to 200,000 clones, approximately 80% of them singletons, with 0.75% to 0.9% in the top ten. The sequencing sample was made of PBMCs. The clonotype was recovered from a woman in her late teens or twenties in good health and CMV-seronegative.

The CDR3 DNA reads as TGCGCCAGCAGTCAATCGGCGGGGGGCTACACCTTC. Protein sequence: CASSQSAGGYTF. The V call is TRBV23-1, the J call TRBJ1-2; no definite D call. Being an ORF, TRBV23-1 has a function that is uncertain. Trimming left V 0 bases short and J 8 bases short, with 7 bases between. The CDR3 has 12 amino acids.